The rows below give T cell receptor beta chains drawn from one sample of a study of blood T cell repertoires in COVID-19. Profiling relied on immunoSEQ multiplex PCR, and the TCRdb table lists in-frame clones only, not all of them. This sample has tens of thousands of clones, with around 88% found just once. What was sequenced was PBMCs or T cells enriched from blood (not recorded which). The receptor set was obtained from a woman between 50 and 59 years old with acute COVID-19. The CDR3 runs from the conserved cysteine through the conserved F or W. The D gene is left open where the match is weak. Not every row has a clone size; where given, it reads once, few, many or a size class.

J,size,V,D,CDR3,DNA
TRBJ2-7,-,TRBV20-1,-,CSASFGNSYEQYF,TGCAGTGCTAGTTTCGGGAACTCCTACGAGCAGTACTTC
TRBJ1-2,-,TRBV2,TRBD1,CASTGTGGGYTF,TGTGCCAGCACCGGGACAGGGGGCGGCTACACCTTC
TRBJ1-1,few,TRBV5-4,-,CASSPGVAAGEAFF,TGTGCCAGCAGCCCGGGGGTGGCAGCCGGTGAAGCTTTCTTT
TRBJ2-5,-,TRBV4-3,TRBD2,CASSRLAGVSETQYF,TGCGCCAGCAGCCGGTTAGCGGGAGTCTCGGAGACCCAGTACTTC
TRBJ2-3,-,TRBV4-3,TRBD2,CASSQGLAGGGTDTQYF,TGCGCCAGCAGCCAGGGACTAGCGGGAGGTGGCACAGATACGCAGTATTTT
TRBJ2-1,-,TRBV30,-,CAWRETGLNEQFF,TGTGCCTGGAGAGAGACGGGGTTAAATGAGCAGTTCTTC
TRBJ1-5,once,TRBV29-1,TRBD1,CSVGDSYNQPQHF,TGCAGCGTTGGGGACAGTTATAATCAGCCCCAGCATTTT
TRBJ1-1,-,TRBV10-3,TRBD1,CAIRRDSLNTEAFF,TGTGCCATCAGGAGGGACAGCCTGAACACTGAAGCTTTCTTT
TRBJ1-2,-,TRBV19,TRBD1,CASNPGQGIDYGYTF,TGTGCCAGTAATCCGGGACAGGGGATAGACTATGGCTACACCTTC
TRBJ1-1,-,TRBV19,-,CASSTQMNTEAFF,TGTGCCAGTAGTACACAGATGAACACTGAAGCTTTCTTT
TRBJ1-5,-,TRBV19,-,CASSMSRRGPAPEPQHF,TGTGCCAGTAGTATGAGTAGGAGGGGCCCGGCCCCGGAGCCCCAGCATTTT
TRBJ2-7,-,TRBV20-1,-,CSAGQHYEQYF,TGCAGTGCTGGACAGCATTACGAGCAGTACTTC
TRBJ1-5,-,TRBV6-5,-,CASRPDRISNQPQHF,TGTGCCAGCAGACCCGACAGGATTAGCAATCAGCCCCAGCATTTT
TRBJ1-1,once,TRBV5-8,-,CASTGVGSHTEAFF,TGTGCCAGCACAGGGGTAGGGTCGCACACTGAAGCTTTCTTT
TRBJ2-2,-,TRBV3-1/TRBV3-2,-,CASSQWRDSTGELFF,TGTGCCAGCAGCCAATGGCGGGACAGCACCGGGGAGCTGTTTTTT
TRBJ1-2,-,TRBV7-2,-,CASSLVGSGNYGYTF,TGTGCCAGCAGCTTAGTCGGGTCAGGGAACTATGGCTACACCTTC
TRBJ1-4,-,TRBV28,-,CASSQHLLSEKLFF,TGTGCCAGCAGCCAACATTTATTAAGTGAAAAACTGTTTTTT
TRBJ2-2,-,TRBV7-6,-,CASSLILNTGELFF,TGTGCCAGCAGCTTAATACTTAACACCGGGGAGCTGTTTTTT
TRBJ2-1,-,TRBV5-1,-,CASSLYHLLDSRNEQFF,TGCGCCAGCAGCTTATACCACCTTTTGGACTCACGCAATGAGCAGTTCTTC
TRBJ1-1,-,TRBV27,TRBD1,CASSFRQGAMNTEAFF,TGTGCCAGCAGTTTTCGACAGGGGGCCATGAACACTGAAGCTTTCTTT
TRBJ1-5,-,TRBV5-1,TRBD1,CASSRTGGDSNQPQHF,TGCGCCAGCAGCAGGACAGGGGGGGATAGCAATCAGCCCCAGCATTTT
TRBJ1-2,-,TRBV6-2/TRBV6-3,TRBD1,CASSSYRSTGGHGYTF,TGTGCCAGCAGTTCGTACCGCTCGACAGGGGGCCATGGCTACACCTTC
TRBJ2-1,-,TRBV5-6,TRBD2,CASSLLGLAGYNEQFF,TGTGCCAGCAGCTTGCTTGGACTAGCCGGCTACAATGAGCAGTTCTTC
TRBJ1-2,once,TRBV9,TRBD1,CASSVAPGGRNYGYTF,TGTGCCAGCAGCGTAGCTCCAGGGGGTAGGAACTATGGCTACACCTTC
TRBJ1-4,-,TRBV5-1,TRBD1,CASSSTGAKDEKLFF,TGCGCCAGCAGCTCGACAGGGGCGAAAGATGAAAAACTGTTTTTT
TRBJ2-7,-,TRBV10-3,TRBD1,CAIREVRTGVISGAYEQYF,TGTGCCATCAGGGAGGTCCGGACAGGGGTGATCTCAGGCGCCTACGAGCAGTACTTC
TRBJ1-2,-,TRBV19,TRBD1,CASSTGGSYGYTF,TGTGCCAGTAGCACAGGGGGAAGCTATGGCTACACCTTC
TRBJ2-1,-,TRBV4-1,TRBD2,CASSQPPGLAGGGESYNEQFF,TGCGCCAGCAGCCAACCCCCCGGACTAGCGGGAGGGGGGGAGTCCTACAATGAGCAGTTCTTC
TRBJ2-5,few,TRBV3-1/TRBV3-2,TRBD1,CASSPGQGRIETQYF,TGTGCCAGCAGCCCCGGACAGGGAAGGATTGAGACCCAGTACTTC
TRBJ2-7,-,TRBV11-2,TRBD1,CASSPRRTGEYEQYF,TGTGCCAGCAGCCCCCGTCGGACAGGAGAATACGAGCAGTACTTC
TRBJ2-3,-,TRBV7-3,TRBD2,CASSSGLAGYTDTQYF,TGTGCCAGCAGCTCCGGACTAGCGGGATATACAGATACGCAGTATTTT
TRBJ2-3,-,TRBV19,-,CASSVDRHTQYF,TGTGCCAGTAGCGTCGACAGACATACGCAGTATTTT
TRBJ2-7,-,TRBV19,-,CASSEGTLNYEQYF,TGTGCCAGTAGCGAGGGAACATTAAACTACGAGCAGTACTTC
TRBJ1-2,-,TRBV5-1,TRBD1,CASSFVGTENYGYTF,TGCGCCAGCAGCTTTGTCGGGACAGAAAACTATGGCTACACCTTC
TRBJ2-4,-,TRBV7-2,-,CASSLDLAKNIQYF,TGTGCCAGCAGCTTAGACTTAGCCAAAAACATTCAGTACTTC
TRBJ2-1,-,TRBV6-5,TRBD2,CASSSTGLVREQFF,TGTGCCAGCAGTTCCACCGGACTAGTACGTGAGCAGTTCTTC
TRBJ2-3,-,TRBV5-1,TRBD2,CASSLTSGSTDTQYF,TGCGCCAGCAGCTTGACTAGCGGTAGCACAGATACGCAGTATTTT
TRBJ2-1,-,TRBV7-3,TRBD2,CASSLTANGLAGRNEQFF,TGTGCCAGCAGCTTAACCGCGAACGGACTAGCCGGAAGAAATGAGCAGTTCTTC
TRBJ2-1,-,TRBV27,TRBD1,CASRGPHTGGNNEQFF,TGTGCCAGCAGGGGGCCCCACACAGGGGGGAACAATGAGCAGTTCTTC
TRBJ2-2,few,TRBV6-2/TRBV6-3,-,CASSYLTGELFF,TGTGCCAGCAGTTACCTCACCGGGGAGCTGTTTTTT
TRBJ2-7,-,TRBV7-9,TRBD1,CASSLGQGAYEQYF,TGTGCCAGCAGCTTAGGCCAGGGGGCCTACGAGCAGTACTTC
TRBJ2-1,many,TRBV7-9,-,CASSLRVGSYNEQFF,TGTGCCAGCAGCTTACGGGTAGGTTCCTACAATGAGCAGTTCTTC
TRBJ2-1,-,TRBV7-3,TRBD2,CASSLYGTSDYNEQFF,TGTGCCAGCAGCTTATACGGGACTAGCGATTACAATGAGCAGTTCTTC
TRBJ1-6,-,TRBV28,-,CASTPGGTDSPLHF,TGTGCCAGCACGCCCGGGGGGACGGATTCACCCCTCCACTTT
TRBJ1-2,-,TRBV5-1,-,CASSLGQQAGGYTF,TGCGCCAGCAGCTTGGGCCAGCAGGCGGGCGGCTACACCTTC
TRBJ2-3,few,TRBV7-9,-,CASSLGISTDTQYF,TGTGCCAGCAGCTTAGGTATTAGCACAGATACGCAGTATTTT
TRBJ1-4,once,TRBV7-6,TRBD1,CASSSRQGTTNEKLFF,TGTGCCAGCAGCTCGAGACAGGGAACAACTAATGAAAAACTGTTTTTT
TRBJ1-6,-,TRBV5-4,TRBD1,CASSSSTGDGSPLHF,TGTGCCAGCAGCTCTTCGACAGGGGATGGTTCACCCCTCCACTTT
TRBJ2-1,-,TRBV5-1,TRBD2,CASSLIAGGLSEQFF,TGCGCCAGCAGCTTGATAGCGGGAGGACTGAGTGAGCAGTTCTTC
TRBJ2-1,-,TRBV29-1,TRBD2,CSVEGERLATDNEQFF,TGCAGCGTTGAAGGAGAGAGACTAGCAACGGACAATGAGCAGTTCTTC